The T cell receptor (beta chain) under discussion was sequenced for a study of molecular identifiers for immune sequencing clone quantification. Study-wide points: Because of identical TCR molecules sharing a barcode, sizes of highly expanded clones could be underestimated.

TCRdb used MiXCR to reprocess the PCR reads, holding one entry per CDR3 protein. The data show 550,000 to 750,000 distinct CDR3 sequences, 15% to 20% seen once. To note about this clonotype: What it binds is unknown.

The trim removed 11 bases at V and 5 bases at J, leaving 9 bases unmatched. The germline CDR1 and CDR2 sequences are PRHDT and FYEKMQ (reference sequence). CDR3 length equals 14 residues. This clonotype was obtained from a human donor in good health. Some libraries in this study had Jurkat cell RNA spiked in. Material: naive CD8+ T cells from blood, with Jurkat cell RNA spiked in. Subset: FACS-sorted CD8+CD4-CCR7+CD45RA+ naive T cells. This chain joins TRBV13 and TRBJ2-2, with TRBD1 matching over 9 bases. DNA for the CDR3: TGTGCCGGAAGTACAGGGGGCGCGACCGGGGAGCTGTTTTTT. It yields the protein CAGSTGGATGELFF.